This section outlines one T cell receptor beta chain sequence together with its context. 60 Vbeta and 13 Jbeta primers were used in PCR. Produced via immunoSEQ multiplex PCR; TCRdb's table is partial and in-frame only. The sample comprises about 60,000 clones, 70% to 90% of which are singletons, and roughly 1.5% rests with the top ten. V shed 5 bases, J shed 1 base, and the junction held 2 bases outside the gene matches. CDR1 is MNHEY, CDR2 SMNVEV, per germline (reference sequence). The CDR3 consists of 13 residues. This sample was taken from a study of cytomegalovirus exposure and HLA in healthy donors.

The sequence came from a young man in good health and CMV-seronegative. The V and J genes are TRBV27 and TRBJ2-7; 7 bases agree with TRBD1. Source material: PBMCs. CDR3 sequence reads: CASSNRGSYEQYF. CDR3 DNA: TGTGCCAGCAGTAACAGGGGTTCCTACGAGCAGTACTTC.